The 11 T cell receptor beta chains in this list originate from one sample, sequenced in a study of type 1 regulatory T cells. TCRdb fed the reads into MiXCR, producing one record per CDR3 protein. The data show some 60,000 distinct CDR3 sequences, 62% seen once. For these TCRs, the target antigens are not known. What was sequenced was cultured non-Tr1 T cells, either the whole culture or a sorted T cell fraction (not recorded which). All receptors derive from a human donor in good health.

The genes are TRBV2 and TRBJ2-7, with D uncertain. Between the trimmed V and J ends, which lost 5 bases and 5 bases, there was a span of 16 bases. Germline V CDR1 and CDR2: SNHLY, FYNNEI. The CDR3 runs 14 residues. CDR3 nucleotide sequence: TGTGCCAGCAGTAAAAGACTCCTCGCAGACGAGCAGTACTTC. Translating gives CASSKRLLADEQYF.

In nucleotides, the CDR3 is TGTGCCACCAGTGATGCTGGCCGCTGGGAGCAGTACTTC. It yields the protein CATSDAGRWEQYF. This chain links TRBV24-1 with TRBJ2-7, with D uncertain. V dropped 3 bases and J dropped 7 bases, with 12 bases sitting between them. The CDR3 contains 13 residues. The germline CDR1 and CDR2 sequences are KGHDR and SFDVKD.

This chain links TRBV3-1 with TRBJ2-3; D is ambiguous. This CDR3 spans 17 amino acids. From germline, CDR1 is LGHDT and CDR2 YNNKEL (reference sequence). The V and J ends lost 0 bases and 4 bases respectively, with 17 bases between them. CDR3 residues: CASSQERADMFADTQYF. Written as DNA, the CDR3 is TGTGCCAGCAGCCAAGAAAGGGCCGATATGTTCGCAGATACGCAGTATTTT.

This chain links TRBV13 with TRBJ2-5; D is unclear. The CDR3 sequence is 13 residues long. V was trimmed by 5 bases and J by 5 bases, leaving 12 bases between them. Germline CDR1 is PRHDT and CDR2 is FYEKMQ (reference sequence). DNA of the CDR3: TGTGCCAGCAGCCCCGGTGAGGTGGAGACCCAGTACTTC. Protein product: CASSPGEVETQYF.

This clonotype has a handful of counts. This rearrangement joins TRBV6-5 to TRBJ2-7; 7 nucleotides line up with TRBD2. CDR1 is MNHEY, CDR2 SVGAGI, per germline. V lost 0 bases and J lost 5; bases outside the gene matches: 10. The CDR3 runs 16 residues. CDR3 sequence (DNA): TGTGCCAGCAGTTACTCGACGGCGGGAGCAACCCACGAGCAGTACTTC. It is translated as CASSYSTAGATHEQYF.

The chain uses TRBV5-1 and TRBJ2-1; TRBD1 agrees at 10 bases. Germline loops: CDR1 SGHRS, CDR2 YFSETQ. The V gene end was trimmed by 9 bases and the J gene end by 5 bases; junction bases not matched to a gene: 11. This CDR3 contains 15 residues. CDR3 DNA sequence: TGCGCCACCAACCCCGGGACAGGGGCTGACAATGAGCAGTTCTTC. The encoded protein is CATNPGTGADNEQFF.

This clonotype was detected only a few times. V is TRBV7-2 and J is TRBJ2-3; 10 bases match TRBD2. The V and J ends lost 4 bases and 5 bases, in that order; junction bases with no gene match: 9. The CDR3 has 16 residues. Germline CDR1 is SGHTA and CDR2 is FQGNSA. CDR3 amino acids: CASSSSGRASLDTQYF. CDR3 in DNA: TGTGCCAGCAGCTCAAGCGGGAGGGCCTCATTAGATACGCAGTATTTT.

This clonotype was detected only a few times. The chain couples TRBV2 to TRBJ1-4; the D is unclear. Per the germline V gene, CDR1 is SNHLY and CDR2 is FYNNEI. Trimming shortened V by 6 bases and J by 8 bases, and 19 bases separated the two germline ends. The CDR3 extends over 15 amino acids. CDR3 sequence (DNA): TGTGCCAGCAGCCCCCTCGGGATCGCGCGGGAAAAACTGTTTTTT. This sequence encodes CASSPLGIAREKLFF.

This clonotype was seen repeatedly, ten times or more. The V and J genes are TRBV5-1 and TRBJ2-7, with 11 positions matching TRBD2. Germline CDR1 SGHRS, CDR2 YFSETQ. V shed 1 base and J 1 base; nucleotides not matched to a gene: 10. The CDR3 runs to 18 residues. Written as DNA, the CDR3 is TGCGCCAGCAGCTTGTGGGAATCCACTAGCGGGAGATCCTACGAGCAGTACTTC. Protein: CASSLWESTSGRSYEQYF.

This clonotype was counted a few times. The J gene is TRBJ1-5, the V gene TRBV20-1, with TRBD1 as a possible D gene (5 bases). Germline-derived CDR1 and CDR2 are DFQATT and SNEGSKA (reference sequence). Trimming pared 5 bases from V and 0 bases from J, leaving 14 bases between. The CDR3 has 15 amino acids. The DNA of the CDR3 is TGCAGTGCTGGCCTCGGGGGATCTAGCAATCAGCCCCAGCATTTT. Translation: CSAGLGGSSNQPQHF.

Only a few counts were recorded for this clonotype. The chain combines TRBV15 with TRBJ1-6, with D tentatively TRBD1 (5 bases). V lost 2 bases to trimming and J lost 9 bases, with 14 bases between them. This CDR3 is built from 15 residues. In germline, CDR1 is LNHNV, CDR2 YYDKDF (reference sequence). The CDR3 here is CATSRSLNGGSPLHF. CDR3 sequence (DNA): TGTGCCACCAGCAGATCCCTAAATGGGGGTTCACCCCTCCACTTT. The full variable domain, with the rest looked up from reference TRBV15 and TRBJ1-6, is DAMVIQNPRYQVTQFGKPVTLSCSQTLNHNVMYWYQQKSSQAPKLLFHYYDKDFNNEADTPDNFQSRRPNTSFCFLDIRSPGLGDTAMYLCATSRSLNGGSPLHFGNGTRLTVT.